These 30 T cell receptor beta chains were all obtained from the same sample, sequenced in a study of OX40 agonist ivuxolimab in advanced cancers. The protocol was immunoSEQ multiplex PCR, while the TCRdb copy is restricted to in-frame clones and leaves out a portion. The sample includes 40,000 to 55,000 clones, about 89% seen only once; the top ten take approximately 28%. Source: CD4+ or CD8+ T cells sorted from blood, taken in a trial of the OX40 agonist ivuxolimab. Source of these receptors: an adult with an advanced solid tumor such as melanoma, head and neck, liver or kidney cancer.

The chain has TRBV19 and TRBJ2-1, with 9 nucleotides matching TRBD2. J lost 8 bases, V lost 2 bases, and 7 bases had no gene match. There are 15 residues in the CDR3. CDR1 and CDR2 (germline): LNHDA, SQIVND (reference sequence). The CDR3 loop is CASSISSGSSDEQFF. The CDR3 DNA follows: TGTGCCAGTAGTATAAGTAGCGGGAGTTCTGATGAGCAGTTCTTC.

The chain couples TRBV6-5 to TRBJ1-1; D gene ambiguous. Per the germline V gene, CDR1 is MNHEY and CDR2 is SVGAGI. Trimming pared 2 bases from V and 1 base from J, leaving 14 bases between. The CDR3 covers 16 residues. In nucleotides, the CDR3 is TGTGCCAGCAGTTACAAAGGGAGTGCCGGGAACACTGAAGCTTTCTTT. It yields the protein CASSYKGSAGNTEAFF.

V is TRBV10-2 and J is TRBJ2-7; the match to TRBD1 covers 8 bases. CDR3 length: 13 amino acids. V lost 8 bases to trimming and J lost 2 bases; unmatched junction nucleotides: 5. The germline V gene encodes CDR1 WSHSY and CDR2 SAAADI. CDR3: CASETGETYEQYF. CDR3 DNA sequence: TGCGCCAGCGAGACAGGGGAAACCTACGAGCAGTACTTC.

By sample fraction, this clone is large. The V gene is TRBV7-6, the J gene TRBJ2-5; 7 bases line up with TRBD2. The germline CDR1 and CDR2 sequences are SGHVS and FNYEAQ. The CDR3 sequence is 15 residues long. After removal of 5 bases from V and 1 base from J, the junction contained 7 bases not matched to a gene. The CDR3 DNA sequence: TGTGCCAGCAGCAGTCTAGCGGAGCGCCAAGAGACCCAGTACTTC. Translation gives CASSSLAERQETQYF.

This chain links TRBV21-1 with TRBJ2-7; TRBD2, the table's D call, lacks a check against the DNA. TRBV21-1 is listed as a pseudogene. The CDR3 covers 14 residues. In DNA form, the CDR3 reads TGTGCCAGCAACCAGACTAGGCAGCTGCACGAGCAGTACTTC. Protein product: CASNQTRQLHEQYF.

The V gene is TRBV6-5, the J gene TRBJ1-2; TRBD1 agrees at 8 bases. V lost 2 bases and J lost 3; bases outside the gene matches: 2. Per germline, CDR1 MNHEY and CDR2 SVGAGI. This CDR3 has 14 amino acids. The CDR3 is CASSYTGGDYGYTF. CDR3 nucleotide sequence: TGTGCCAGCAGTTACACAGGGGGTGACTATGGCTACACCTTC.

This sequence joins TRBV10-3 and TRBJ1-5; possible D gene TRBD1, 5 bases. CDR1 and CDR2 from the germline V gene are ENHRY and SYGVKD. The germline V and J ends were trimmed by 0 bases and 0 bases, with 9 bases remaining between them. CDR3 length: 16 residues. Written as DNA, the CDR3 is TGTGCCATCAGTGAGTCGCAGGGAAGTAGCAATCAGCCCCAGCATTTT. Translating it yields CAISESQGSSNQPQHF.

The CDR3 DNA sequence: TGTGCCAGACTCGAAAAAGAGGGAACAGGGGTAGCCAAAAACATTCAGTACTTC. Its translation is CARLEKEGTGVAKNIQYF. J is TRBJ2-4 and V is TRBV6-7; 7 bases map to TRBD1. TRBV6-7 is noted as an ORF with a role that remains uncertain. J gave up 0 bases and V 9 bases, and 17 bases lay outside the gene matches. This CDR3 has 18 amino acids.

DNA of the CDR3: TGTGCCAGCAGTTACTCGAGCCGAGCTGGAAACACCATATATTTT. Translation gives CASSYSSRAGNTIYF. V gene TRBV6-5 combines with J gene TRBJ1-3; D gene unclear. The CDR3 covers 15 residues. CDR1 is MNHEY and CDR2 is SVGAGI in the germline V gene. Trimming left V 0 bases short and J 2 bases short, with 8 bases between.

By sample fraction, this clone is large. Here the CDR3 DNA reads TGTGCCAGCAGCACCTGGGACAGCAAGGAGCAGTTCTTC. Translation gives CASSTWDSKEQFF. This rearrangement joins TRBV11-2 to TRBJ2-1; 7 positions agree with TRBD1. Germline CDR1 and CDR2: SGHAT and FQNNGV. The CDR3 consists of 13 residues. J gave up 10 bases and V 5 bases, and 8 bases lay outside the gene matches.

With respect to this clone: Additional DNA sequences in this sample encode the identical CDR3. V and J are TRBV27 and TRBJ2-7, with TRBD2 matching over 11 bases. The ends lost 5 bases at V and 1 base at J; junction bases unmatched: 4. The CDR3 has 15 amino acids. CDR1 and CDR2 (germline): MNHEY, SMNVEV (reference sequence). This CDR3 reads CASSPRTSGSYEQYF. The CDR3 DNA is TGTGCCAGCAGTCCCCGGACTAGCGGGTCCTACGAGCAGTACTTC.

The chain uses TRBV9 and TRBJ2-7; 9 nucleotides match TRBD2. The trim removed 7 bases at V and 4 bases at J, leaving 12 bases unmatched. The CDR3 runs 15 residues. Germline CDR1 and CDR2: SGDLS and YYNGEE. For the CDR3, the DNA is TGTGCCAGCGGTCCTGTAGCGGGAGATTTTTACGAGCAGTACTTC. It is translated as CASGPVAGDFYEQYF.

CDR3 DNA: TGTGCCAGTTTTCCGGGGCCTGGAAACACCATATATTTT. This codes for CASFPGPGNTIYF. The chain has TRBV2 and TRBJ1-3; D may be TRBD1 (5 bases). This CDR3 region has 13 residues. Trimming stripped 9 bases from V and 2 bases from J, with 11 bases between. Per the germline V gene, CDR1 is SNHLY and CDR2 is FYNNEI.

This rearrangement joins TRBV5-6 to TRBJ1-4; D is uncertain. V was clipped by 7 bases and J by 0 bases, with 4 bases between them. In germline, CDR1 is SGHDT, CDR2 YYEEEE. The CDR3 spans 12 residues. As DNA, the CDR3 is TGTGCCAGCCACGCAACTAATGAAAAACTGTTTTTT. Translated, it gives CASHATNEKLFF. The full variable domain, with the rest looked up from reference TRBV5-6 and TRBJ1-4, is DAGVTQSPTHLIKTRGQQVTLRCSPKSGHDTVSWYQQALGQGPQFIFQYYEEEERQRGNFPDRFSGHQFPNYSSELNVNALLLGDSALYLCASHATNEKLFFGSGTQLSVL.

V usage is TRBV9 and J usage is TRBJ2-2, with 7 bases identical to TRBD2. CDR1 is SGDLS and CDR2 is YYNGEE in the germline V gene. Trimming cost V 3 bases and J 4 bases; bases outside gene matches: 3. The CDR3 is 14 residues long. CDR3 loop: CASSGEGRTGELFF. In DNA, the CDR3 is TGTGCCAGCAGCGGGGAGGGTCGCACCGGGGAGCTGTTTTTT.

V gene TRBV19 combines with J gene TRBJ1-5; the match to TRBD1 covers 7 bases. Germline-derived CDR1 and CDR2 are LNHDA and SQIVND (reference sequence). The CDR3 consists of 20 residues. V lost 0 bases to trimming and J lost 2 bases; unmatched junction nucleotides: 16. CDR3 in DNA: TGTGCCAGTAGTATAGATTACAGGGGACTGGCGGGTATCGGCAATCAGCCCCAGCATTTT. It is translated as CASSIDYRGLAGIGNQPQHF.

The CDR3 coding sequence is TGTGCCAGCAGCCAACTAGCGGGATTATTTCTCGATGAGCAGTTCTTC. Amino acids: CASSQLAGLFLDEQFF. The gene calls are TRBV27 and TRBJ2-1; 10 positions agree with TRBD2. V lost 6 bases, J lost 8 bases, and 13 bases stayed unmatched. The CDR3 is made up of 16 amino acids. CDR1 is MNHEY and CDR2 is SMNVEV in the germline V gene (reference sequence).

This chain connects TRBV30 to TRBJ1-3; 10 positions match TRBD1. After removal of 3 bases from V and 2 bases from J, the junction contained 13 bases not matched to a gene. Germline V gene lookup returns CDR1 GTSNPN and CDR2 SVGIG (reference sequence). The CDR3 is made up of 18 amino acids. The chain's CDR3 is CAWSILPGQGPTGNTIYF. The CDR3 coding sequence is TGTGCCTGGAGCATTCTACCGGGACAGGGGCCCACTGGAAACACCATATATTTT.

The genes are TRBV11-1 and TRBJ2-3; 9 bases map to TRBD2. The CDR3 consists of 15 residues. After removal of 4 bases from V and 1 base from J, the junction contained 3 bases not matched to a gene. CDR1 SGHAT and CDR2 FQDESV come from the germline V gene (reference sequence). The CDR3 bases are TGTGCCAGCAGCTCGGGACTAGCTCGCACAGATACGCAGTATTTT. Amino acids: CASSSGLARTDTQYF.

J is TRBJ2-7 and V is TRBV7-3, with 7 bases aligning to TRBD2. The trim removed 0 bases at V and 4 bases at J, leaving 3 bases unmatched. Germline V gene sequence: CDR1 SGHTA, CDR2 FQGTGA. The CDR3 has 14 residues. The CDR3 sequence: CASSLTGTTYEQYF. The CDR3 DNA sequence: TGTGCCAGCAGCTTAACCGGGACTACATACGAGCAGTACTTC.

The chain carries TRBV27 and TRBJ2-5; D not resolved. V lost 2 bases, J lost 6 bases, and 10 bases lay in between. Germline assignment: CDR1 MNHEY and CDR2 SMNVEV (reference sequence). CDR3 length: 13 amino acids. The CDR3 spells CASSLGVGKTQYF. The CDR3 DNA reads as TGTGCCAGCAGTTTAGGGGTAGGAAAGACCCAGTACTTC.

The rearrangement uses TRBV9 and TRBJ1-5; no clear D gene. This CDR3 contains 13 residues. V shed 0 bases and J shed 4 bases, with 5 bases lying between them. CDR1 is SGDLS and CDR2 is YYNGEE in the germline V gene. CDR3 nucleotide sequence: TGTGCCAGCAGCGTAGCGGGGAATCAGCCCCAGCATTTT. Amino acids: CASSVAGNQPQHF.

This clone was observed a few times. The chain recombines TRBV27 with TRBJ2-1, with TRBD2 matching 8 bases. The germline gives CDR1 MNHEY, CDR2 SMNVEV (reference sequence). The CDR3 has 15 residues. Germline trimming cut 5 bases from V and 2 bases from J; bases unmatched to any gene: 5. DNA of the CDR3: TGTGCCAGCAGTCCGTCGACTAGCGCCTACAATGAGCAGTTCTTC. Translating gives CASSPSTSAYNEQFF.

The rearrangement links TRBV6-5 to TRBJ1-2; no firm D call. The germline CDR1 and CDR2 sequences are MNHEY and SVGAGI. The CDR3 length is 14 residues. V gave up 2 bases and J gave up 7 bases, with 14 bases separating them. DNA of the CDR3: TGTGCCAGCAGTTACGGACCTGGCCGGCCTGGCTACACCTTC. Protein sequence: CASSYGPGRPGYTF.

The V call is TRBV28, the J call TRBJ2-1; the D gene is possibly TRBD1 (6 bases). The V end was cut by 4 bases, the J end by 4 bases, with 8 bases between. The CDR3 has 13 amino acids. Germline V gene sequence: CDR1 MDHEN, CDR2 SYDVKM. The CDR3, as DNA: TGTGCCAGCAGTTGGGACATTTACAATGAGCAGTTCTTC. Protein sequence: CASSWDIYNEQFF.

The chain uses TRBV15 and TRBJ2-2; 14 bases line up with TRBD2. Trimming removed 4 bases from V and 6 bases from J; junction bases left unmatched: 4. This CDR3 region has 16 residues. The germline V gene encodes CDR1 LNHNV and CDR2 YYDKDF (reference sequence). The CDR3 DNA reads as TGTGCCACCAGCATCGGGACTAGCGGGAGAGCCGGGGAGCTGTTTTTT. Translation: CATSIGTSGRAGELFF.

The chain employs TRBV4-3 and TRBJ2-7, with D unresolved. Per the germline V gene, CDR1 is LGHNA and CDR2 is YSLEER. V lost 1 base, J lost 0 bases, and 10 bases lay in between. The CDR3 loop spans 15 amino acids. The CDR3 DNA sequence: TGCGCCAGCAGCCAAGCTTCAGGACCCTCCTACGAGCAGTACTTC. This sequence encodes CASSQASGPSYEQYF.

The chain employs TRBV11-2 and TRBJ2-3, with a possible D match to TRBD2 (6 bases). The V and J ends lost 0 bases and 1 base respectively, with 8 bases between them. CDR1 SGHAT and CDR2 FQNNGV come from the germline V gene. The CDR3 covers 15 residues. The CDR3 reads CASSLERDGTDTQYF. The CDR3 nucleotides are TGTGCCAGCAGCTTAGAGCGGGATGGCACAGATACGCAGTATTTT.

The V call is TRBV28, the J call TRBJ1-3; no clear D. Trimming took off 10 bases at V and 0 bases at J, with 13 bases between the two ends. Germline V gene sequence: CDR1 MDHEN, CDR2 SYDVKM. The CDR3 has 14 residues. CDR3 protein: CATSTGSSGNTIYF. The CDR3 DNA sequence: TGTGCCACGTCCACGGGTTCCTCTGGAAACACCATATATTTT. Using reference TRBV28 and TRBJ1-3 for the parts outside the CDR3, the full variable domain is DVKVTQSSRYLVKRTGEKVFLECVQDMDHENMFWYRQDPGLGLRLIYFSYDVKMKEKGDIPEGYSVSREKKERFSLILESASTNQTSMYLCATSTGSSGNTIYFGEGSWLTVV.

This sequence joins TRBV5-1 and TRBJ2-5; 7 bases map to TRBD1. Per germline, CDR1 SGHRS and CDR2 YFSETQ. The J segment lost 1 base and the V segment lost 4 bases, leaving 4 bases of the junction unmatched. CDR3 length equals 14 residues. This CDR3 reads CASSRRQGQETQYF. The CDR3 DNA reads as TGCGCCAGCAGCCGAAGACAGGGCCAAGAGACCCAGTACTTC.